This is a list of T cell receptor beta chains from one sample in a study of CXCR3-negative and CXCR3-positive naive CD8 T cells. One entry per CDR3 protein, without DNA, is what TCRdb gives after re-calling the 5' RACE reads. The sample shows under 150,000 distinct CDR3 sequences, and 0.25% to 0.3% sits with its ten largest clones. The sample was naive CXCR3+ CD8+ T cells from blood. Receptors originate from a human donor in good health. Some clones in this sample may be carry-over from other donors' samples. Both conserved end residues are part of each CDR3. The order of the fields is J gene, CDR3 length, V gene, CDR3 protein.

>TRBJ2-1|15|TRBV4-1
CASSTMRSSYNEQFF
>TRBJ2-3|13|TRBV7-6
CASSLALLDTQYF
>TRBJ1-5|13|TRBV6-6
CASSYTADQPQHF
>TRBJ2-2|13|TRBV23-1
CASRGGDTGELFF
>TRBJ2-7|11|TRBV13
CASSQGVEQYF
>TRBJ1-5|12|TRBV6-2/TRBV6-3
CASSYSGTHQHF
>TRBJ1-1|16|TRBV11-3
CASSLGTGQGNTEAFF
>TRBJ2-3|15|TRBV6-2/TRBV6-3
CASCLAGAFSDTQYF
>TRBJ2-2|15|TRBV6-5
CASSYSSGGIGELFF
>TRBJ2-3|17|TRBV7-8
CASSSRKLQGGTDTQYF
>TRBJ2-7|14|TRBV9
CASSAAGTPYEQYF
>TRBJ1-2|12|TRBV7-9
CASSFEQRGYTF
>TRBJ2-3|15|TRBV7-8
CASSATGALMDTQYF
>TRBJ2-1|14|TRBV5-3
CARIFSGRHNEQFF
>TRBJ1-2|14|TRBV20-1
CSARTPDAYYGYTF
>TRBJ2-7|14|TRBV28
CATKGQGASYEQYF
>TRBJ2-1|20|TRBV29-1
CSVEDPRLAGGLQLYNEQFF
>TRBJ2-3|13|TRBV27
CASSSLTVDTQYF
>TRBJ2-2|17|TRBV5-1
CASSWGLAGGGTGELFF
>TRBJ2-3|15|TRBV4-1
CASSQGGLGADTQYF
>TRBJ2-7|14|TRBV9
CASTPGQGLLEQYF
>TRBJ1-2|13|TRBV7-8
CASSQPDGKDYTF
>TRBJ2-7|14|TRBV10-3
CAISETGTVYEQYF
>TRBJ2-1|15|TRBV5-1
CASSLRSGRAGEQFF
>TRBJ2-7|14|TRBV9
CASSAGSSSYEQYF
>TRBJ1-1|14|TRBV6-2/TRBV6-3
CASSYAGQSTEAFF
>TRBJ2-5|15|TRBV12-3/TRBV12-4
CASRLDRGRQETQYF
>TRBJ2-1|13|TRBV24-1
CATSTGSYNEQFF
>TRBJ2-1|15|TRBV5-1
CASSLAADFYNEQFF
>TRBJ2-7|13|TRBV7-9
CASSRQGPHEQYF
>TRBJ1-1|13|TRBV20-1
CSARDGAGTEAFF
>TRBJ2-5|11|TRBV29-1
CSVEPRETQYF
>TRBJ2-1|13|TRBV14
CASASGSFDEQFF
>TRBJ1-1|16|TRBV6-5
CASSTDRGFRDTEAFF
>TRBJ2-1|17|TRBV14
CASSRGRAGGLYNEQFF
>TRBJ2-1|15|TRBV10-3
CAISAPAGGPPSLFF
>TRBJ2-3|16|TRBV7-9
CASSLTGGERTDTQYF
>TRBJ2-1|14|TRBV12-3/TRBV12-4
CASSPISSGNEQFF
>TRBJ2-5|16|TRBV7-9
CASSTGTSQYQETQYF
>TRBJ1-1|13|TRBV5-1
CASSSVGRFEAFF
>TRBJ2-2|14|TRBV29-1
CSVAGGGYTGELFF
>TRBJ2-5|16|TRBV20-1
CSARPTLAYPQETQYF
>TRBJ2-3|15|TRBV29-1
CSVVRGQWTTDTQYF
>TRBJ1-2|14|TRBV7-9
CASTPKGEDYGYTF
>TRBJ2-1|18|TRBV24-1
CATSDDDRGLSSYNEQFF